These T cell receptor beta chains were read from a single sample in a study of blood T cells in healthy people across ages. TCRdb recomputed calls from the 5' RACE reads with MiXCR, one row per CDR3 protein. The data contain hundreds of thousands of distinct CDR3 sequences, around 45% of them singletons. Sequenced input: blood. The receptor set was obtained from a man aged 80 or over in good health. CDR3s include the opening cysteine and the closing phenylalanine or tryptophan. D genes are given only for firm matches. Size is omitted from some rows. Given values are once, few, many or a class for expanded clones.

>.|TRBJ1-6|TRBV7-2|.
TGTGCCAGCAGCTTAAGCGGTACACCCTTCCACTTT
CASSLSGTPFHF
>.|TRBJ2-1|TRBV20-1|.
TGCAGTGCTCCCGCCCAGTTGGGTGAGCAGTTCTTC
CSAPAQLGEQFF
>.|TRBJ2-3|TRBV12-3/TRBV12-4|.
TGTGCCAGCACCAAAGGCGGAGTGAGGACAGATGTGCAGTATTTC
CASTKGGVRTDVQYF
>.|TRBJ2-5|TRBV20-1|.
TGCAGTGCCATCTGGACGCCGCGCTGGGAGACCCAGTACTTC
CSAIWTPRWETQYF
>.|TRBJ2-2|TRBV5-6|.
TGTGCCAGCAGCTTGGGACCGGGAGCCGGGGAGCTGTTTTTT
CASSLGPGAGELFF
>.|TRBJ2-7|TRBV20-1|TRBD2
TGCAGTGCTAGCAAGGGGACTAGCGGGAGTTACGAGCAGTACTTC
CSASKGTSGSYEQYF
>many|TRBJ1-1|TRBV29-1|.
TGCAGCGTTGAAGAGATCGGGGGGCGAGACACTGAAGCTTTCTTT
CSVEEIGGRDTEAFF
>.|TRBJ2-1|TRBV11-3|.
TGTGCCAGCAGCCGCCAGGACAATGAGCAGTTCTTC
CASSRQDNEQFF
>.|TRBJ2-1|TRBV11-3|TRBD2
TGTGCCAACAGCTTCTCGGGGACTAGCACGTACAATGAGCAGTTCTTC
CANSFSGTSTYNEQFF
>.|TRBJ2-7|TRBV4-2|TRBD2
TGTGCCAGCAGCCAAGAGCCTAGCGGGTCTGCCTACGAGCAGTACTTC
CASSQEPSGSAYEQYF
>.|TRBJ2-5|TRBV6-5|TRBD1
TGTGCCAGCAGTTGGGACAGGGGCCTGGAGACCCAGTACTTC
CASSWDRGLETQYF
>many|TRBJ1-2|TRBV9|.
TGTGCCAGCAGCGTAGACTTGGACAGTAACTATGGCTACACCTTC
CASSVDLDSNYGYTF
>.|TRBJ2-1|TRBV20-1|TRBD2
TGCAGTGCTAGCGGGGGGACCTTCTACAATGAGCAGTTCTTC
CSASGGTFYNEQFF
>many|TRBJ2-1|TRBV4-2|.
TGTGCCAGCAGCCAAGAGGCTAGCGAGTACAATGAGCAGTTCTTC
CASSQEASEYNEQFF
>many|TRBJ2-5|TRBV27|TRBD1
TGTGCCAGCAGAGCGACAGGGGGGGGGACCCAGTACTTC
CASRATGGGTQYF
>many|TRBJ2-7|TRBV7-2|.
TGTGCCAGCAGCTTAGACTTGAGGAGCTCCTACGAGCAGTACTTC
CASSLDLRSSYEQYF
>.|TRBJ2-2|TRBV7-2|TRBD2
TGTGCCAGCAGTTACTCTAGCGGGAGGGCCGTCACCGGGGAGCTGTTTTTT
CASSYSSGRAVTGELFF
>.|TRBJ1-6|TRBV5-1|.
TGCGCCAGCCGGGACGGAGGCAATTCACCCCTCCACTTT
CASRDGGNSPLHF
>.|TRBJ2-3|TRBV14|.
TGTGCCAGCAGCCAAGTCGGTGGCGCACCTAGCACAGATACGCAGTATTTT
CASSQVGGAPSTDTQYF
>.|TRBJ2-5|TRBV12-3/TRBV12-4|TRBD1
TGTGCCAGCACAACGACAGGGGGGGAGACCCAGTACTTC
CASTTTGGETQYF
>.|TRBJ2-5|TRBV7-2|TRBD2
TGTGCCAGCAGCTTTCAAGCTCCTAGCGGGAGCGAGACCCAGTACTTC
CASSFQAPSGSETQYF
>.|TRBJ2-7|TRBV12-3/TRBV12-4|TRBD2
TGTGCCAGCAGTTTAGAAGGGAGGGCGGCGAGCTCCTACGAGCAGTACTTC
CASSLEGRAASSYEQYF
>.|TRBJ2-7|TRBV20-1|TRBD2
TGCAGTGCTTCTCGGGAGGTAGGGACTAGCGGTTACGAGCAGTACTTC
CSASREVGTSGYEQYF